The 30 T cell receptor beta chains listed next were all sequenced from one sample in a study of control samples from healthy donors and cancer patients (dated by TCRdb to about 2020). Library method: the immunoSEQ multiplex PCR assay. TCRdb took this table from immuneACCESS and kept in-frame rearrangements with V and J called. Such tables lack part of the clones; where checked against another copy, unresolved V genes explain under half of the gap, and the rest is unexplained. In all, the sample holds 150,000 to 200,000 clones, and 90% to 95% of those were seen once. 0.65% to 0.85% of the sample lies in the top ten. The specimen was blood. These receptors all come from a young woman in good health.

The J gene is TRBJ1-1, the V gene TRBV28; D remains unclear. The CDR3 is made up of 12 amino acids. V lost 3 bases and J 3 bases, leaving 5 bases between the germline ends. Germline V CDR1 and CDR2: MDHEN, SYDVKM. The CDR3 DNA sequence: TGTGCCAGCAGTTTTCTGGACACTGAAGCTTTCTTT. Protein: CASSFLDTEAFF.

This clone was observed once. V is TRBV6-2 or TRBV6-3 and J is TRBJ2-7, with TRBD2 as a possible D gene (6 bases). The CDR3 has 14 amino acids. Germline values: CDR1 MNHEY, CDR2 SVGEGT. With 4 bases removed from V and 1 base from J, the gap between germline ends came to 11 bases. This CDR3 reads CASSFGAGSYEQYF. In DNA, the CDR3 is TGTGCCAGCAGTTTTGGGGCGGGATCCTACGAGCAGTACTTC.

The chain has TRBV27 and TRBJ2-7; D may be TRBD1 or TRBD2 (5 bases each). The V and J ends lost 4 bases and 7 bases respectively, with 11 bases between them. Per the germline V gene, CDR1 is MNHEY and CDR2 is SMNVEV (reference sequence). The CDR3 spans 12 residues. For the CDR3, the DNA is TGTGCCAGCAGTTACGGGGCCGGTGAGCAGTACTTC. Translating it yields CASSYGAGEQYF.

The chain recombines TRBV7-2 with TRBJ2-1; perhaps TRBD2 as D (6 bases). The ends were cut back, 5 bases at V and 4 bases at J, with 15 bases in the middle. The CDR3 contains 15 residues. Germline V CDR1 and CDR2: SGHTA, FQGNSA. CDR3 DNA sequence: TGTGCCAGCAGCCTCCTGCGGGACGGTTACAATGAGCAGTTCTTC. This gives the protein CASSLLRDGYNEQFF.

The chain joins TRBV9 to TRBJ2-5; perhaps D is TRBD1 or TRBD2 (6 bases each). Trimming cost V 3 bases and J 5 bases, with 11 bases left between them. The length of the CDR3 is 13 residues. Germline CDR1 is SGDLS and CDR2 is YYNGEE. CDR3 amino acids: CASSGGAAETQYF. DNA for the CDR3: TGTGCCAGCAGCGGGGGGGCGGCGGAGACCCAGTACTTC. The complete variable domain, with remaining parts taken from reference TRBV9 and TRBJ2-5, reads DSGVTQTPKHLITATGQRVTLRCSPRSGDLSVYWYQQSLDQGLQFLIQYYNGEERAKGNILERFSAQQFPDLHSELNLSSLELGDSALYFCASSGGAAETQYFGPGTRLLVL.

CDR3 DNA: TGTGCATCTCTGGGAGGGAGATACGAGCAGTACTTC. Its translation: CASLGGRYEQYF. The chain is built from TRBV2 and TRBJ2-7, with 7 bases aligning to TRBD2. The CDR3 has 12 residues. The germline CDR1 and CDR2 sequences are SNHLY and FYNNEI.

The table lists this clone with a count of one. The gene calls are TRBV28 and TRBJ1-6, with 9 bases aligning to TRBD1. Germline lookup yields CDR1 MDHEN and CDR2 SYDVKM. CDR3 length: 15 amino acids. J lost 10 bases, V lost 1 base, and 5 bases had no gene match. This CDR3 reads CASSLYGTGNSPLHF. The CDR3, as DNA: TGTGCCAGCAGTTTATATGGGACAGGGAACTCACCCCTCCACTTT.

This clone was seen a single time. This chain connects TRBV24-1 to TRBJ1-2; 8 nucleotides align to TRBD1. CDR1 is KGHDR and CDR2 is SFDVKD in the germline V gene. The V and J ends lost 4 bases and 2 bases, in that order; junction bases with no gene match: 8. The CDR3 has 16 amino acids. The CDR3 region is CATSDPNRGGNYGYTF. As DNA, the CDR3 is TGTGCCACCAGTGACCCGAACAGGGGGGGAAACTATGGCTACACCTTC.

V gene TRBV2 combines with J gene TRBJ2-1; no definite D call. V was clipped by 0 bases and J by 4 bases, with 4 bases between them. The CDR3 length is 13 residues. In germline, CDR1 is SNHLY, CDR2 FYNNEI. CDR3 in DNA: TGTGCCAGCAGTGAAGCTGTGTACAATGAGCAGTTCTTC. Its translation: CASSEAVYNEQFF. Looking up the rest from reference TRBV2 and TRBJ2-1 gives the full variable domain: EPEVTQTPSHQVTQMGQEVILRCVPISNHLYFYWYRQILGQKVEFLVSFYNNEISEKSEIFDDQFSVERPDGSNFTLKIRSTKLEDSAMYFCASSEAVYNEQFFGPGTRLTVL.

The chain joins TRBV5-1 to TRBJ1-6; D perhaps matches TRBD1 (5 bases). Germline CDR1 and CDR2: SGHRS and YFSETQ. The CDR3 runs 14 residues. Trimming took off 0 bases at V and 9 bases at J, with 10 bases between the two ends. The CDR3 DNA reads TGCGCCAGCAGCTTGGTAGGGGATGGTTCACCCCTCCACTTT. Its translation is CASSLVGDGSPLHF.

The J gene is TRBJ1-3, the V gene TRBV28, with unresolved D. Trimming took 11 bases from V and 0 from J, leaving 8 bases between them. The length of the CDR3 is 12 residues. CDR1 is MDHEN and CDR2 is SYDVKM in the germline V gene. CDR3 DNA sequence: TGTGCCGTAACTTCCTCTGGAAACACCATATATTTT. This encodes CAVTSSGNTIYF.

The V call is TRBV5-8, the J call TRBJ1-1, with D perhaps TRBD1 (6 bases). With 5 bases removed from V and 0 bases from J, the gap between germline ends came to 20 bases. Germline-derived CDR1 and CDR2 are SGHTS and YDEGEE. The CDR3 consists of 17 residues. CDR3 in DNA: TGTGCCAGCAGACGGACGTGGGGGGCCGAATTGAACACTGAAGCTTTCTTT. It translates to CASRRTWGAELNTEAFF. Looking up the rest from reference TRBV5-8 and TRBJ1-1 gives the full variable domain: EAGVTQSPTHLIKTRGQQATLRCSPISGHTSVYWYQQALGLGLQFLLWYDEGEERNRGNFPPRFSGRQFPNYSSELNVNALELEDSALYLCASRRTWGAELNTEAFFGQGTRLTVV.

The chain carries TRBV15 and TRBJ2-1; 11 bases are shared with TRBD2. The CDR3 contains 16 residues. V trimming: 4 bases; J trimming: 6 bases; junction bases outside the gene matches: 8. CDR1 is LNHNV, CDR2 YYDKDF, per germline (reference sequence). In nucleotides, the CDR3 is TGTGCCACCAGCATCCAAGGACTAGCGGGCGCCAATGAGCAGTTCTTC. Translation: CATSIQGLAGANEQFF. Looking up the rest from reference TRBV15 and TRBJ2-1 gives the full variable domain: DAMVIQNPRYQVTQFGKPVTLSCSQTLNHNVMYWYQQKSSQAPKLLFHYYDKDFNNEADTPDNFQSRRPNTSFCFLDIRSPGLGDTAMYLCATSIQGLAGANEQFFGPGTRLTVL.

The chain recombines TRBV9 with TRBJ1-2; D is perhaps TRBD1 (5 bases). Trimming cost V 0 bases and J 2 bases, with 11 bases left between them. Germline V gene data show CDR1 as SGDLS and CDR2 as YYNGEE. The CDR3 has 15 amino acids. CDR3 nucleotides: TGTGCCAGCAGCGTAGCCGGGGGATCGAACTATGGCTACACCTTC. Its protein is CASSVAGGSNYGYTF.

The chain has TRBV4-1 and TRBJ2-3; no firm D call. This CDR3 has 15 amino acids. The V end was cut by 3 bases, the J end by 4 bases, with 14 bases between. Germline lookup yields CDR1 MGHRA and CDR2 YSYEKL. The DNA for the CDR3 is TGCGCCAGCAGCCAGGACGAGACGTGGGCAGATACGCAGTATTTT. This translates into CASSQDETWADTQYF.

This clone occurred once. The rearrangement uses TRBV30 and TRBJ2-6; D ambiguous. CDR3 length: 17 amino acids. From germline, CDR1 is GTSNPN and CDR2 SVGIG (reference sequence). Trimming took 3 bases from V and 0 from J, leaving 15 bases between them. The CDR3: CAWSSGGPRSGANVLTF. The CDR3 coding sequence is TGTGCCTGGAGCTCGGGCGGTCCCCGCTCTGGGGCCAACGTCCTGACTTTC.

This clone has a single count. The chain combines TRBV4-1 with TRBJ2-2, with D hard to call. The V gene lost 0 bases and the J gene lost 4 bases, with 9 bases spanning the gap. There are 15 residues in the CDR3. Looked up from germline, CDR1 is MGHRA and CDR2 is YSYEKL. The CDR3 protein is CASSQEAGRTGELFF. CDR3 nucleotide sequence: TGCGCCAGCAGCCAAGAGGCAGGACGCACCGGGGAGCTGTTTTTT.

A single count supports this clone. The chain has TRBV2 and TRBJ2-2; 7 nucleotides agree with TRBD1. With V trimmed by 4 bases and J by 1 base, 3 bases remained unmatched. Germline V gene lookup returns CDR1 SNHLY and CDR2 FYNNEI. The CDR3 loop spans 15 amino acids. The CDR3 protein is CASSANRGNTGELFF. Written as DNA, the CDR3 is TGTGCCAGCAGTGCTAACAGGGGGAACACCGGGGAGCTGTTTTTT. The variable domain in full, with the rest retrieved from reference TRBV2 and TRBJ2-2, is EPEVTQTPSHQVTQMGQEVILRCVPISNHLYFYWYRQILGQKVEFLVSFYNNEISEKSEIFDDQFSVERPDGSNFTLKIRSTKLEDSAMYFCASSANRGNTGELFFGEGSRLTVL.

This clone was recorded once. The chain employs TRBV9 and TRBJ2-2; no clear D. The CDR3 consists of 14 residues. Looked up from germline, CDR1 is SGDLS and CDR2 is YYNGEE. V was cut by 3 bases and J by 2 bases, with 8 bases left in between. The CDR3 nucleotides read TGTGCCAGCAGCGACCAGACTAACACCGGGGAGCTGTTTTTT. Translation gives CASSDQTNTGELFF.

The rearrangement joins TRBV7-2 to TRBJ2-3; no clear D gene. CDR1 is SGHTA and CDR2 is FQGNSA in the germline V gene. Trimming shortened V by 2 bases and J by 8 bases, and 14 bases separated the two germline ends. This CDR3 has 14 amino acids. The CDR3 DNA reads TGTGCCAGCAGCTTACGGCAGGCCTTTGGTACGCAGTATTTT. Amino acids: CASSLRQAFGTQYF.

This clone was counted once. The V and J genes are TRBV4-3 and TRBJ1-2; D gene unclear. CDR1 and CDR2 from the germline V gene are LGHNA and YSLEER. CDR3 length: 14 residues. The V gene lost 0 bases and the J gene lost 6 bases, with 11 bases spanning the gap. CDR3 nucleotides: TGCGCCAGCAGCCAAGACTACGGGTCAGATGGCTACACCTTC. It yields the protein CASSQDYGSDGYTF.

The chain has TRBV6-5 and TRBJ1-5; 7 nucleotides line up with TRBD1. The V and J ends lost 5 bases and 0 bases, in that order; junction bases with no gene match: 4. This CDR3 contains 15 residues. Germline CDR1 reads MNHEY; CDR2 reads SVGAGI. DNA for the CDR3: TGTGCCAGCAGTCCAGGGGGGTATAGCAATCAGCCCCAGCATTTT. Protein sequence: CASSPGGYSNQPQHF.

The J gene is TRBJ1-1, the V gene TRBV5-6; D call uncertain. Germline lookup yields CDR1 SGHDT and CDR2 YYEEEE. This CDR3 has 13 amino acids. V was trimmed by 4 bases and J by 3 bases, leaving 10 bases between them. CDR3 sequence reads: CASSTFLYTEAFF. CDR3 nucleotide sequence: TGTGCCAGCAGCACATTCTTGTACACTGAAGCTTTCTTT.

The V and J genes are TRBV4-1 and TRBJ1-5; D remains ambiguous. Germline assignment: CDR1 MGHRA and CDR2 YSYEKL. Trimming stripped 0 bases from V and 9 bases from J, with 12 bases between. This CDR3 has 14 amino acids. The DNA of the CDR3 is TGCGCCAGCAGCCAAGACCCCCGTTGGAGGCCCCAGCATTTT. It yields the protein CASSQDPRWRPQHF.

The rearrangement uses TRBV20-1 and TRBJ2-2, with 8 nucleotides matching TRBD2. J lost 5 bases, V lost 3 bases, and 5 bases had no gene match. The CDR3 contains 14 residues. The germline CDR1 and CDR2 sequences are DFQATT and SNEGSKA (reference sequence). The CDR3 bases are TGCAGTGCTAGTGCGGGAGGTCCGACCGGGGAGCTGTTTTTT. Protein product: CSASAGGPTGELFF.

The J gene is TRBJ2-7, the V gene TRBV5-1; either TRBD1 or TRBD2 may fit D (6 bases each). Trimming cost V 4 bases and J 3 bases, with 14 bases left between them. The germline gives CDR1 SGHRS, CDR2 YFSETQ. This CDR3 has 14 amino acids. CDR3 DNA sequence: TGCGCCAGCAGCCCGATGGGGGGCGTCTACGAGCAGTACTTC. Its protein product is CASSPMGGVYEQYF.

The V call is TRBV2, the J call TRBJ1-4; D call uncertain. The CDR3 has 16 residues. Trimming took 0 bases from V and 7 from J, leaving 15 bases between them. Germline lookup yields CDR1 SNHLY and CDR2 FYNNEI. The CDR3 sequence is CASSEAQRRLVEKLFF. In DNA form, the CDR3 reads TGTGCCAGCAGTGAAGCGCAGCGGCGCCTAGTTGAAAAACTGTTTTTT.

The rearrangement links TRBV7-3 to TRBJ2-3; a possible D gene is TRBD2 (6 bases). This CDR3 contains 20 residues. The germline V and J ends were trimmed by 2 bases and 0 bases, with 24 bases remaining between them. The V gene's germline CDR1 is SGHTA and CDR2 FQGTGA. The CDR3 region is CASSLGSSRGRGSSTDTQYF. The CDR3 DNA reads as TGTGCCAGCAGCTTAGGATCTTCCCGAGGGCGGGGATCTAGCACAGATACGCAGTATTTT.

The J gene is TRBJ1-1, the V gene TRBV4-2; D gene unclear. The CDR3 totals 15 residues. Trimming stripped 0 bases from V and 0 bases from J, with 8 bases between. CDR1 and CDR2 from the germline V gene are LGHNA and YNFKEQ. CDR3: CASSQEWALNTEAFF. Here the CDR3 DNA reads TGTGCCAGCAGCCAAGAGTGGGCGTTGAACACTGAAGCTTTCTTT.

The chain's CDR3 is CASSRGVGSSYNSPLHF. CDR3 in DNA: TGTGCCAGCAGCCGGGGAGTGGGATCCTCCTATAATTCACCCCTCCACTTT. The chain recombines TRBV27 with TRBJ1-6; D call uncertain. The V gene's germline CDR1 is MNHEY and CDR2 SMNVEV (reference sequence). The CDR3 sequence is 17 residues long. V was pared by 6 bases and J by 0 bases, with 15 bases between.